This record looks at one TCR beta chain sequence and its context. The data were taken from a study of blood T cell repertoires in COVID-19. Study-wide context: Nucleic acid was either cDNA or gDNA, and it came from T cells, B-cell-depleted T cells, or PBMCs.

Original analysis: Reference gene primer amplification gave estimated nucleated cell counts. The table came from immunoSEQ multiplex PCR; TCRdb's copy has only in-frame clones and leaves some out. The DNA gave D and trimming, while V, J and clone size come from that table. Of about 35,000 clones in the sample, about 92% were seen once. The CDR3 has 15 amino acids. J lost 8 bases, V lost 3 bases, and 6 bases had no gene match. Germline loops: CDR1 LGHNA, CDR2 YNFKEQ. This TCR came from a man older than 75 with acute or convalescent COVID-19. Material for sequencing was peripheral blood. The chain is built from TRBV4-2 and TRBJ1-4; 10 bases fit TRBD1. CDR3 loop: CASSQSGTGDEKLFF. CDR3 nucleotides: TGTGCCAGCAGCCAGTCCGGGACAGGGGACGAAAAACTGTTTTTT.